These 31 T cell receptor beta chains originate from one sample sequenced in a study of T cells after yellow fever vaccination (dated by TCRdb to about 2019). The sample's treatment or condition label is to be understood as: live attenuated yellow fever vaccine strain. Receptor amplification or capture employed 5' RACE. Sequencing relied on an Illumina HiSeq 2500. The raw public reads went through TCRdb reprocessing: fastp at Q25, MiXCR clone calling, in-frame beta chains kept. CDR3 protein sequences are deduplicated, and each keeps its most common genes and DNA. Counted in this sample were some 670,000 distinct CDR3 sequences; roughly an eighth of them appeared once. About 15% of the sample comes from the top ten. Material: PBMCs, obtained on the day of the yellow fever booster vaccination. These receptors were obtained from a man aged 30 to 45 who received the YFV17D yellow fever vaccine.

The chain carries TRBV20-1 and TRBJ2-1, with D hard to call. V was clipped by 6 bases and J by 0 bases, with 12 bases between them. This CDR3 comprises 14 residues. CDR1 DFQATT and CDR2 SNEGSKA come from the germline V gene (reference sequence). CDR3: CSAARKSSYNEQFF. CDR3 in DNA: TGCAGTGCCGCCCGTAAAAGCTCCTACAATGAGCAGTTCTTC.

V gene TRBV7-6 combines with J gene TRBJ2-2; perhaps TRBD1 as D (5 bases). The germline V gene has CDR1 SGHVS and CDR2 FNYEAQ. The germline V and J ends were trimmed by 5 bases and 4 bases, with 17 bases remaining between them. The CDR3 totals 16 residues. The chain's CDR3 is CASSRWGSDLTGELFF. In DNA form, the CDR3 reads TGTGCCAGCAGCCGGTGGGGCTCAGATCTCACCGGGGAGCTGTTTTTT.

This clonotype was seen more than once but under ten times. The chain combines TRBV20-1 with TRBJ2-2; tentative D call: TRBD2 (5 bases). The germline V and J ends were trimmed by 3 bases and 7 bases, with 9 bases remaining between them. CDR1 and CDR2 from the germline V gene are DFQATT and SNEGSKA (reference sequence). The CDR3 spans 12 residues. CDR3 DNA sequence: TGCAGTGCTAGGGCTAGCCTCGGGGAGCTGTTTTTT. Translated: CSARASLGELFF.

The chain carries TRBV30 and TRBJ2-6, with no clear D. CDR1 GTSNPN and CDR2 SVGIG come from the germline V gene (reference sequence). The CDR3 consists of 15 residues. V lost 0 bases and J 0 bases, leaving 6 bases between the germline ends. CDR3 sequence (DNA): TGTGCCTGGAGTGTATTCCCCTCTGGGGCCAACGTCCTGACTTTC. This translates into CAWSVFPSGANVLTF.

The chain couples TRBV7-8 to TRBJ1-3; D ambiguous. Germline values: CDR1 SGHVS, CDR2 FQNEAQ. Trimming left V 2 bases short and J 0 bases short, with 5 bases between. The CDR3 totals 14 residues. The DNA for the CDR3 is TGTGCCAGCAGCTTATTTTTCTCTGGAAACACCATATATTTT. This gives the protein CASSLFFSGNTIYF.

The rearrangement links TRBV20-1 to TRBJ2-1; D remains unclear. This CDR3 region has 14 residues. Per germline, CDR1 DFQATT and CDR2 SNEGSKA (reference sequence). Deletions cut 2 bases from V and 2 bases from J, with 10 bases between. In DNA form, the CDR3 reads TGCAGTGCTAGAAAGAGAGGACCCTACAATGAGCAGTTCTTC. This gives the protein CSARKRGPYNEQFF.

This clonotype was detected a few times. The chain carries TRBV6-2 or TRBV6-3 and TRBJ2-1; 9 bases fit TRBD2. CDR3 length equals 15 residues. Looked up from germline, CDR1 is MNHEY and CDR2 is SVGEGT. J gave up 9 bases and V 6 bases, and 12 bases lay outside the gene matches. CDR3 DNA sequence: TGTGCCAGCAGCCCAATAGCGGGAGTGAGGTTTGAGCAGTTCTTC. Encoded protein: CASSPIAGVRFEQFF.

This clonotype was observed a handful of times. The genes are TRBV29-1 and TRBJ2-1; D ambiguous. Per the germline V gene, CDR1 is SQVTM and CDR2 is ANQGSEA. The CDR3 consists of 13 residues. V lost 5 bases, J lost 0 bases, and 8 bases lay in between. CDR3 sequence reads: CSVTDSSYNEQFF. CDR3 in DNA: TGCAGCGTTACAGATAGCTCCTACAATGAGCAGTTCTTC.

V and J are TRBV12-3 or TRBV12-4 and TRBJ2-3, with TRBD2 as a possible D gene (6 bases). Trimming took 8 bases from V and 4 from J, leaving 13 bases between them. The CDR3 contains 13 residues. In nucleotides, the CDR3 is TGTGCCAGCCGGTGGAGGGAAGCAGATACGCAGTATTTT. Residues: CASRWREADTQYF.

The V gene is TRBV23-1, the J gene TRBJ2-7, with D unresolved. TRBV23-1 is placed among ORFs of uncertain function. Deletions cut 7 bases from V and 4 bases from J, with 11 bases between. This CDR3 comprises 12 residues. DNA for the CDR3: TGCGCCAGCATATGCCGCGCATACGAGCAGTACTTC. Protein: CASICRAYEQYF.

In this sample, this clonotype turned up many times. The chain links TRBV5-1 to TRBJ2-3, with a tentative D call TRBD2 (6 bases). CDR1 and CDR2 (germline): SGHRS, YFSETQ. V was trimmed by 5 bases and J by 0 bases, leaving 10 bases between them. This CDR3 comprises 14 residues. The CDR3 sequence: CASREGISTDTQYF. The CDR3 coding sequence is TGCGCCAGCAGGGAGGGTATTAGCACAGATACGCAGTATTTT.

This clonotype was observed a few times. The J gene is TRBJ1-1, the V gene TRBV7-2; TRBD1 matches at 8 bases. From germline, CDR1 is SGHTA and CDR2 FQGNSA. V was pared by 6 bases and J by 0 bases, with 3 bases of the junction left unmatched. There are 14 residues in the CDR3. CDR3 nucleotide sequence: TGTGCCAGCAGACCGGGACAGGTGAACACTGAAGCTTTCTTT. Its protein product is CASRPGQVNTEAFF.

V is TRBV7-2 and J is TRBJ2-7; D possibly corresponds to TRBD1 (6 bases). Germline-derived CDR1 and CDR2 are SGHTA and FQGNSA. The CDR3 contains 16 residues. V was shortened by 1 base and J by 2 bases, with 15 bases between the two germline ends. This chain's CDR3 is CASSLVGAGSAYEQYF. The CDR3 DNA follows: TGTGCCAGCAGCTTAGTGGGGGCGGGTTCAGCCTACGAGCAGTACTTC.

This clonotype has just a few counts. The chain joins TRBV10-3 to TRBJ2-7; 7 bases fit TRBD1. Losses at the gene ends were 8 bases for V and 1 base for J; bases not matched to a gene: 5. This CDR3 has 13 amino acids. Germline CDR1 reads ENHRY; CDR2 reads SYGVKD. The chain's CDR3 is CAIRQGDSYEQYF. The CDR3, as DNA: TGTGCCATCCGGCAGGGGGATTCCTACGAGCAGTACTTC.

The J gene is TRBJ2-3, the V gene TRBV9; perhaps D is TRBD1 or TRBD2 (6 bases each). The CDR3 has 14 amino acids. Trimming shortened V by 4 bases and J by 6 bases, and 15 bases separated the two germline ends. Germline CDR1 and CDR2: SGDLS and YYNGEE. CDR3 in amino acids: CASSSSRGADTQYF. Written as DNA, the CDR3 is TGTGCCAGCAGCTCAAGTAGGGGGGCCGATACGCAGTATTTT.

This clonotype showed up just a few times. V usage is TRBV28 and J usage is TRBJ1-2; the D gene is possibly TRBD1 (5 bases). CDR1 MDHEN and CDR2 SYDVKM come from the germline V gene. With 3 bases removed from V and 2 bases from J, the gap between germline ends came to 13 bases. The CDR3 covers 15 residues. The CDR3 protein is CASSLGGDPNYGYTF. In DNA, the CDR3 is TGTGCCAGCAGTTTGGGGGGGGATCCAAACTATGGCTACACCTTC.

The chain links TRBV27 to TRBJ2-1, with TRBD2 matching over 7 bases. Germline V gene data show CDR1 as MNHEY and CDR2 as SMNVEV (reference sequence). This CDR3 has 12 amino acids. The J segment lost 6 bases and the V segment lost 6 bases, leaving 2 bases of the junction unmatched. CDR3 in DNA: TGTGCCAGCAGGCCTAGCGGCAATGAGCAGTTCTTC. Protein product: CASRPSGNEQFF.

The table lists this clonotype with a few counts. The chain employs TRBV27 and TRBJ2-7; possibly TRBD2 for D (5 bases). Per the germline V gene, CDR1 is MNHEY and CDR2 is SMNVEV (reference sequence). The V end was cut by 7 bases, the J end by 4 bases, with 20 bases between. The CDR3 length is 15 residues. DNA for the CDR3: TGTGCCAGCAAACTAGATTCGGCGCCTAATTACGAGCAGTACTTC. Protein sequence: CASKLDSAPNYEQYF.

The chain is built from TRBV6-5 and TRBJ2-1, with D tentatively TRBD2 (5 bases). This CDR3 is built from 15 residues. V dropped 2 bases and J dropped 10 bases, with 18 bases sitting between them. Germline values: CDR1 MNHEY, CDR2 SVGAGI. This chain's CDR3 is CASSYKDLGGKEQFF. The CDR3 DNA reads as TGTGCCAGCAGTTACAAGGACCTTGGAGGAAAGGAGCAGTTCTTC.

The rearrangement joins TRBV3-1 to TRBJ1-1; no clear D. There are 13 residues in the CDR3. Germline CDR1 LGHDT, CDR2 YNNKEL (reference sequence). With 1 base removed from V and 4 bases from J, the gap between germline ends came to 7 bases. The DNA of the CDR3 is TGTGCCAGCAGCCAAGTTTCGCGCACTGAAGCTTTCTTT. It encodes CASSQVSRTEAFF.

The chain is built from TRBV5-1 and TRBJ2-7; 10 bases agree with TRBD1. The CDR3 runs to 14 residues. The ends lost 4 bases at V and 3 bases at J; junction bases unmatched: 4. Germline loops: CDR1 SGHRS, CDR2 YFSETQ. The chain's CDR3 is CASSNGQGGYEQYF. The CDR3 bases are TGCGCCAGCAGCAACGGACAGGGGGGCTACGAGCAGTACTTC.

The V and J genes are TRBV9 and TRBJ1-6; 7 bases agree with TRBD1. The V and J ends lost 0 bases and 8 bases, in that order; junction bases with no gene match: 2. CDR3 size: 14 residues. Germline CDR1 and CDR2: SGDLS and YYNGEE. CDR3 in amino acids: CASSVGRGDSPLHF. CDR3 coding DNA: TGTGCCAGCAGCGTAGGCAGGGGGGATTCACCCCTCCACTTT. Full variable domain (missing parts from reference TRBV9 and TRBJ1-6): DSGVTQTPKHLITATGQRVTLRCSPRSGDLSVYWYQQSLDQGLQFLIQYYNGEERAKGNILERFSAQQFPDLHSELNLSSLELGDSALYFCASSVGRGDSPLHFGNGTRLTVT.

The gene calls are TRBV27 and TRBJ2-1; 10 bases line up with TRBD2. CDR3 length equals 16 residues. V shed 0 bases, J shed 8 bases, and the junction held 7 bases outside the gene matches. Germline lookup yields CDR1 MNHEY and CDR2 SMNVEV (reference sequence). The CDR3 loop is CASSLSALAGVYEQFF. CDR3 coding DNA: TGTGCCAGCAGTTTATCGGCTCTAGCGGGAGTCTATGAGCAGTTCTTC.

This chain joins TRBV27 and TRBJ2-1; the match to TRBD2 covers 12 bases. The CDR3 runs to 17 residues. The V segment lost 4 bases and the J segment 2 bases; nucleotides outside the gene matches: 6. Looked up from germline, CDR1 is MNHEY and CDR2 is SMNVEV (reference sequence). The CDR3 here is CASSSPRTSGTYNEQFF. CDR3 sequence (DNA): TGTGCCAGCAGTTCCCCCCGGACTAGCGGGACCTACAATGAGCAGTTCTTC.

This clonotype was seen only a few times. This chain links TRBV6-1 with TRBJ2-2; D is possibly TRBD1 (6 bases). The CDR3 has 15 residues. The germline CDR1 and CDR2 sequences are MNHNS and SASEGT. The V end was cut by 6 bases, the J end by 6 bases, with 17 bases between. CDR3 sequence (DNA): TGTGCCAGCAGAAGCCCGGGACACAGTTCCGGGGAGCTGTTTTTT. Translated, it gives CASRSPGHSSGELFF.

Comments on this clonotype: A much more abundant neighbour one base away suggests this may be a read error. The chain uses TRBV18 and TRBJ2-7; a weak D match, TRBD1 (6 bases). The V and J ends lost 8 bases and 5 bases respectively, with 22 bases between them. CDR3 length: 15 residues. The germline gives CDR1 KGHSH, CDR2 LQKENI. The CDR3, as DNA: TGTGCCAGCGCCGATCCTCTAGGGGGTGCGGACGAGCAGTACTTC. Protein sequence: CASADPLGGADEQYF.

V usage is TRBV29-1 and J usage is TRBJ2-5; a weak D match, TRBD1 (6 bases). V was pared by 4 bases and J by 5 bases, with 11 bases between. CDR3 length equals 12 residues. CDR1 and CDR2 (germline): SQVTM, ANQGSEA. The CDR3, as DNA: TGCAGCGTTGGAGGGGGATTGGAGACCCAGTACTTC. Encoded protein: CSVGGGLETQYF.

V usage is TRBV5-1 and J usage is TRBJ2-2; 7 bases line up with TRBD1. Per the germline V gene, CDR1 is SGHRS and CDR2 is YFSETQ. After removal of 4 bases from V and 2 bases from J, the junction contained 5 bases not matched to a gene. The CDR3 totals 15 residues. CDR3 DNA: TGCGCCAGCAGCACGGACAGGCCTAACACCGGGGAGCTGTTTTTT. Translation gives CASSTDRPNTGELFF.

The chain has TRBV9 and TRBJ2-3; either TRBD1 or TRBD2 may fit D (5 bases each). CDR1 is SGDLS, CDR2 YYNGEE, per germline. V gave up 1 base and J gave up 1 base, with 10 bases separating them. This CDR3 region has 15 residues. The CDR3 here is CASSVSWDGTDTQYF. CDR3 nucleotides: TGTGCCAGCAGCGTATCGTGGGACGGCACAGATACGCAGTATTTT. Full variable domain (outside the CDR3, taken from reference TRBV9 and TRBJ2-3): DSGVTQTPKHLITATGQRVTLRCSPRSGDLSVYWYQQSLDQGLQFLIQYYNGEERAKGNILERFSAQQFPDLHSELNLSSLELGDSALYFCASSVSWDGTDTQYFGPGTRLTVL.

The chain combines TRBV30 with TRBJ1-3; 8 bases fit TRBD1. CDR3 length equals 15 residues. The V segment lost 4 bases and the J segment 1 base; nucleotides outside the gene matches: 6. In germline, CDR1 is GTSNPN, CDR2 SVGIG (reference sequence). The CDR3 sequence is CAWIRDRSSGNTIYF. The CDR3 nucleotides are TGTGCCTGGATCCGGGACAGGTCTTCTGGAAACACCATATATTTT.

V is TRBV7-6 and J is TRBJ2-3; D gene unclear. CDR1 and CDR2 (germline): SGHVS, FNYEAQ. This CDR3 spans 17 amino acids. With 1 base removed from V and 4 bases from J, the gap between germline ends came to 18 bases. CDR3 DNA: TGTGCCAGCAGCTTAGTGCGAATGAACACGAATCCAGATACGCAGTATTTT. Amino acid sequence: CASSLVRMNTNPDTQYF. Full variable domain (missing parts from reference TRBV7-6 and TRBJ2-3): GAGVSQSPRYKVTKRGQDVALRCDPISGHVSLYWYRQALGQGPEFLTYFNYEAQQDKSGLPNDRFSAERPEGSISTLTIQRTEQRDSAMYRCASSLVRMNTNPDTQYFGPGTRLTVL.